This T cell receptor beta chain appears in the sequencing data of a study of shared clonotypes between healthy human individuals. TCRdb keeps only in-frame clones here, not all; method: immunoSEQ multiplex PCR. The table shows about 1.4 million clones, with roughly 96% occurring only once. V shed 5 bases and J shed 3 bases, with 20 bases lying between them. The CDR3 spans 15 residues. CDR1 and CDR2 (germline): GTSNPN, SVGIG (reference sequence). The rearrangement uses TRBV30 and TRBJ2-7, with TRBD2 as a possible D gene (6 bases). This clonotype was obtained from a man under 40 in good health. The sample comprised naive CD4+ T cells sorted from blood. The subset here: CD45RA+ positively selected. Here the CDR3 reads CAWQREAGLFYEQYF. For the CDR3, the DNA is TGTGCCTGGCAGCGAGAAGCGGGTCTCTTCTACGAGCAGTACTTC.